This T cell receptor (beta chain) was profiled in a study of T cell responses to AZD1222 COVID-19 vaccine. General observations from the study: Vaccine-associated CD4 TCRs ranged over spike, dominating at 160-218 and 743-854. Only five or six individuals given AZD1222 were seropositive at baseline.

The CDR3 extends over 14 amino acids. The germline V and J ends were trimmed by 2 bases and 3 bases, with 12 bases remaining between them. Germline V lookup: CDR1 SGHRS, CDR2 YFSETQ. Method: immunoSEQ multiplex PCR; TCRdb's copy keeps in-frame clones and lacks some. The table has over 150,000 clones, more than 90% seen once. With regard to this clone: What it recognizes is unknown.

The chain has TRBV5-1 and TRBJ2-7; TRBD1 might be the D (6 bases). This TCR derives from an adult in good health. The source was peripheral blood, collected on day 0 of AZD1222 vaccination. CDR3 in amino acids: CASSFPDRLYEQYF. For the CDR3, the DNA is TGCGCCAGCAGCTTTCCGGACAGACTCTACGAGCAGTACTTC. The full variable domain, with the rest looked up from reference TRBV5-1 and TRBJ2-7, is KAGVTQTPRYLIKTRGQQVTLSCSPISGHRSVSWYQQTPGQGLQFLFEYFSETQRNKGNFPGRFSGRQFSNSRSEMNVSTLELGDSALYLCASSFPDRLYEQYFGPGTRLTVT.